What follows are 25 T cell receptor beta chains derived from one specimen sequenced in a study of T-cell memory formation after mild COVID-19. TCRdb fed the 5' RACE reads into MiXCR, producing one record per CDR3 protein. The data contain 200,000 to 300,000 distinct CDR3 sequences, 16% of them singletons. Sequencing was carried out using PBMCs or a T cell subset sorted from them (not recorded which). The receptors come from a man aged 18 to 29 who had mild COVID-19 (a few samples of this study predate the infection). Cell type and time point are not known.

The CDR3 region has the DNA TGTGCCAGCAGTTACCGGGGGGGCAATCAGCCCCAGCATTTT. Translating it yields CASSYRGGNQPQHF. The chain combines TRBV6-2 or TRBV6-3 with TRBJ1-5, with D possibly matching TRBD1 (5 bases). This CDR3 region has 14 residues. Germline V gives CDR1 MNHEY, CDR2 SVGEGT. V gave up 2 bases and J gave up 2 bases, with 7 bases separating them.

The chain employs TRBV4-3 and TRBJ2-6; D unresolved. There are 17 residues in the CDR3. Germline values: CDR1 LGHNA, CDR2 YSLEER. The V end lost 0 bases, the J end lost 2 bases, and 11 bases lay between the germline ends. Here the CDR3 reads CASSQDPWGTGANVLTF. In DNA form, the CDR3 reads TGCGCCAGCAGCCAAGATCCGTGGGGAACTGGGGCCAACGTCCTGACTTTC.

This chain uses TRBV2 with TRBJ1-2, with D tentatively TRBD1 (6 bases). The germline V gene has CDR1 SNHLY and CDR2 FYNNEI. The V end was cut by 1 base, the J end by 4 bases, with 16 bases between. This CDR3 spans 16 amino acids. CDR3 bases: TGTGCCAGCAGTGAAGGGGGATTTACAGGGACCTATGGCTACACCTTC. It yields the protein CASSEGGFTGTYGYTF.

This clonotype came up a few times. This may stem from a read error, because a much larger clone lies one nucleotide away. This chain joins TRBV7-2 and TRBJ2-1, with 7 bases lining up with TRBD1. Trimming removed 4 bases from V and 8 bases from J; junction bases left unmatched: 5. This CDR3 has 13 amino acids. The V gene's germline CDR1 is SGHTA and CDR2 FQGNSA. The CDR3 DNA is TGTGCCAGCAGCTCGACAGGGAGCGATGAGCAGTTCTTC. This encodes CASSSTGSDEQFF.

The chain uses TRBV5-1 and TRBJ1-4; D is unclear. Trimming stripped 4 bases from V and 3 bases from J, with 10 bases between. The CDR3 spans 14 residues. From germline, CDR1 is SGHRS and CDR2 YFSETQ. In nucleotides, the CDR3 is TGCGCCAGCAGCCTAGAAGACGCTAATGAAAAACTGTTTTTT. This encodes CASSLEDANEKLFF.

The sample holds many counts of this clonotype. V usage is TRBV4-3 and J usage is TRBJ1-2; no clear D. This CDR3 region has 15 residues. V was shortened by 0 bases and J by 4 bases, with 12 bases between the two germline ends. Per germline, CDR1 LGHNA and CDR2 YSLEER. This CDR3 reads CASSQDYGLAYGYTF. DNA for the CDR3: TGCGCCAGCAGCCAAGATTACGGGTTGGCCTATGGCTACACCTTC.

The chain is built from TRBV7-7 and TRBJ2-7; D is uncertain. The CDR3 consists of 14 residues. Germline CDR1 SSHAT, CDR2 FNYEAQ (reference sequence). Trimming pared 5 bases from V and 4 bases from J, leaving 15 bases between. CDR3 nucleotide sequence: TGTGCCAGCAGCCCAGGCTCGTCTGGTTACGAGCAGTACTTC. This sequence encodes CASSPGSSGYEQYF.

The chain links TRBV18 to TRBJ2-5; TRBD2 agrees at 7 bases. The germline V gene has CDR1 KGHSH and CDR2 LQKENI. CDR3 length: 14 residues. Unmatched junction bases numbered 4, after V lost 4 bases and J lost 2 bases. CDR3 amino acids: CASSQNSGQETQYF. CDR3 sequence (DNA): TGTGCCAGCTCACAGAATAGCGGGCAAGAGACCCAGTACTTC.

V gene TRBV5-1 combines with J gene TRBJ2-1; the D gene is possibly TRBD1 (6 bases). CDR3 length: 14 amino acids. The germline gives CDR1 SGHRS, CDR2 YFSETQ. Trimming removed 1 base at V and 9 bases at J, with 14 bases between. The CDR3 region has the DNA TGCGCCAGCAGCTTGACGTGGGGGCTGGGTGAGCAGTTCTTC. Residues: CASSLTWGLGEQFF. Together with reference TRBV5-1 and TRBJ2-1, the CDR3 gives the full variable domain: KAGVTQTPRYLIKTRGQQVTLSCSPISGHRSVSWYQQTPGQGLQFLFEYFSETQRNKGNFPGRFSGRQFSNSRSEMNVSTLELGDSALYLCASSLTWGLGEQFFGPGTRLTVL.

This clonotype has more than one count but fewer than ten. The chain employs TRBV5-4 and TRBJ1-2; TRBD1 aligns across 7 bases. V trimming: 5 bases; J trimming: 5 bases; junction bases outside the gene matches: 6. The CDR3 contains 13 residues. Per the germline V gene, CDR1 is SGHNT and CDR2 is YYREEE (reference sequence). CDR3 DNA: TGTGCCAGCAGGCCGGGACAGCTGTATGGCTACACCTTC. It translates to CASRPGQLYGYTF.

J is TRBJ1-1 and V is TRBV4-3; maybe TRBD1 (5 bases). Per germline, CDR1 LGHNA and CDR2 YSLEER. Trimming took off 3 bases at V and 1 base at J, with 9 bases between the two ends. This CDR3 is built from 14 residues. CDR3 residues: CASSQGRWNTEAFF. The CDR3 region has the DNA TGCGCCAGCAGCCAGGGGCGCTGGAACACTGAAGCTTTCTTT.

This chain connects TRBV5-4 to TRBJ1-6; D is undetermined. In germline, CDR1 is SGHNT, CDR2 YYREEE (reference sequence). The V gene lost 3 bases and the J gene lost 10 bases, with 8 bases spanning the gap. The CDR3 contains 12 residues. The DNA for the CDR3 is TGTGCCAGCAGCTCGGCGTGGTCACCCCTCCACTTT. As protein: CASSSAWSPLHF.

This clonotype came up a few times. The genes are TRBV20-1 and TRBJ2-1; D is uncertain. CDR1 and CDR2 from the germline V gene are DFQATT and SNEGSKA (reference sequence). Trimming took 4 bases from V and 6 from J, leaving 10 bases between them. The CDR3 spans 12 residues. The CDR3 loop reads CSATRSSNEQFF. The CDR3 DNA is TGCAGTGCTACCAGGTCCAGCAATGAGCAGTTCTTC.

The chain joins TRBV9 to TRBJ2-1; 8 bases line up with TRBD2. Trimming removed 4 bases from V and 7 bases from J; junction bases left unmatched: 10. This CDR3 spans 15 amino acids. CDR1 is SGDLS, CDR2 YYNGEE, per germline. In nucleotides, the CDR3 is TGTGCCAGCAGCCCCTTGGGACTAGAAGGAAATGAGCAGTTCTTC. Amino acids: CASSPLGLEGNEQFF.

The chain carries TRBV12-3 or TRBV12-4 and TRBJ2-3; 8 bases fit TRBD2. The CDR3 runs to 15 residues. Unmatched junction bases numbered 10, after V lost 6 bases and J lost 5 bases. CDR3 sequence: CASRLSSGGGDTQYF. The CDR3, as DNA: TGTGCCAGCAGACTCTCCAGCGGGGGCGGAGATACGCAGTATTTT.

This chain uses TRBV20-1 with TRBJ1-6; 7 bases map to TRBD1. CDR1 DFQATT and CDR2 SNEGSKA come from the germline V gene (reference sequence). The CDR3 totals 15 residues. The V gene end was trimmed by 6 bases and the J gene end by 5 bases; junction bases not matched to a gene: 10. The CDR3 sequence: CSAPGQPWNNSPLHF. The CDR3, as DNA: TGCAGTGCGCCGGGACAGCCCTGGAATAATTCACCCCTCCACTTT.

This clonotype was seen a handful of times. A much bigger clone sits one base away, suggesting this may be a read error. The chain recombines TRBV6-6 with TRBJ2-5; D is undetermined. The CDR3 extends over 11 amino acids. The ends were cut back, 1 base at V and 5 bases at J, with 2 bases in the middle. The germline V gene encodes CDR1 MNHNY and CDR2 SVGAGI (reference sequence). CDR3 in amino acids: CASSYLETQYF. In DNA form, the CDR3 reads TGTGCCAGCAGTTACTTGGAGACCCAGTACTTC.

This clonotype was recorded many times. The chain recombines TRBV20-1 with TRBJ2-1; 10 nucleotides line up with TRBD2. V dropped 6 bases and J dropped 6; count of bases not matched to a gene: 5. Germline lookup yields CDR1 DFQATT and CDR2 SNEGSKA (reference sequence). The CDR3 totals 13 residues. The CDR3 coding sequence is TGCAGTGCAACCGGGACTAGCGTCAATGAGCAGTTCTTC. Residues: CSATGTSVNEQFF.

This clonotype was observed a handful of times. V gene TRBV6-5 combines with J gene TRBJ1-1, with D uncertain. The V gene's germline CDR1 is MNHEY and CDR2 SVGAGI. This CDR3 is built from 11 residues. V gave up 2 bases and J gave up 8 bases, with 6 bases separating them. The DNA for the CDR3 is TGTGCCAGCAGTTACCTAGGAGAAGCTTTCTTT. Translated, it gives CASSYLGEAFF.

About this clonotype: The junction does not match germline at one end; this may be a read error. The chain combines TRBV4-1 with TRBJ2-1; D unresolved. CDR1 and CDR2 from the germline V gene are MGHRA and YSYEKL. CDR3 size: 14 residues. The CDR3 loop is CARSPSPSYIEQFF. The CDR3 coding sequence is TGCGCCCGCAGCCCCAGCCCGTCCTACATTGAGCAGTTCTTC.

There are many counts of this clonotype. The chain has TRBV29-1 and TRBJ1-1; the D gene is possibly TRBD1 (6 bases). The CDR3 is 12 residues long. Germline V CDR1 and CDR2: SQVTM, ANQGSEA. V shed 4 bases and J shed 4 bases, with 10 bases lying between them. CDR3 sequence: CSVGRGGTEAFF. CDR3 bases: TGCAGCGTTGGAAGGGGGGGCACTGAAGCTTTCTTT.

This clonotype has just a few counts. CDR3 region: CASRAQGAEAFF. The CDR3 nucleotides are TGTGCCAGCAGAGCCCAGGGGGCTGAAGCTTTCTTT. The rearrangement joins TRBV7-2 to TRBJ1-1, with 7 positions matching TRBD1. Germline V CDR1 and CDR2: SGHTA, FQGNSA. CDR3 length: 12 amino acids. J gave up 6 bases and V 6 bases, and 4 bases lay outside the gene matches.

This clonotype was counted between two and nine times. This chain connects TRBV20-1 to TRBJ2-3, with D possibly called TRBD1 or TRBD2 (5 bases each). V lost 4 bases to trimming and J lost 3 bases, with 17 bases between them. This CDR3 contains 15 residues. Germline V gives CDR1 DFQATT, CDR2 SNEGSKA (reference sequence). The CDR3 nucleotides read TGCAGTGCTACAAACCCGGGACGTGTTACAGATACGCAGTATTTT. It is translated as CSATNPGRVTDTQYF.

The sample holds a few counts of this clonotype. This chain joins TRBV2 and TRBJ2-3; D gene unclear. The length of the CDR3 is 12 residues. Trimming removed 8 bases from V and 4 bases from J, with 10 bases in between. Germline V CDR1 and CDR2: SNHLY, FYNNEI. DNA of the CDR3: TGTGCCAGCGGGTATGCGGCAGATACGCAGTATTTT. It translates to CASGYAADTQYF. Based on the CDR3 plus reference TRBV2 and TRBJ2-3, the full variable domain is EPEVTQTPSHQVTQMGQEVILRCVPISNHLYFYWYRQILGQKVEFLVSFYNNEISEKSEIFDDQFSVERPDGSNFTLKIRSTKLEDSAMYFCASGYAADTQYFGPGTRLTVL.

This clonotype has a count of ten or more. The V and J genes are TRBV7-8 and TRBJ2-1; the match to TRBD2 covers 9 bases. The ends lost 6 bases at V and 8 bases at J; junction bases unmatched: 8. The CDR3 spans 14 residues. Germline CDR1 SGHVS, CDR2 FQNEAQ. As DNA, the CDR3 is TGTGCCAGCAGGCCAGCGGGGGGCAGCTATGAGCAGTTCTTC. It codes for CASRPAGGSYEQFF.